This TCR beta chain was profiled in a study of low-dose radiotherapy and immunotherapy resistance in tumors. The time point was: after trial treatment. The treatment is: LDRT plus nivolumab, ipilimumab, low-dose cyclophosphamide and aspirin (RACIN trial). Alpha and beta chains were covered, as first-strand cDNA relied on TRAV- and TRBV-specific primers. Using a constant-region primer together with a V-primer adapter, TCRs were subjected to 15 to 20 PCR cycles of amplification. The authors amplified isolated mRNA by in vitro transcription. TCRdb reanalysed the reads using MiXCR and keeps one entry per CDR3 protein. The repertoire consists of approximately 100,000 distinct CDR3 sequences, with around 21% occurring once and the leading ten covering 4.1%. This CDR3 is 15 amino acids long. Germline assignment: CDR1 SQVTM and CDR2 ANQGSEA. V shed 6 bases and J 3 bases; nucleotides not matched to a gene: 7.

This clonotype was picked up many times. This sample comprised PBMCs, obtained after low-dose radiotherapy plus immunotherapy. This rearrangement joins TRBV29-1 to TRBJ2-2, with TRBD2 matching 10 bases. The TCR originated in a male donor with prostate cancer. The CDR3 region is CSVASSGGHTGELFF. CDR3 bases: TGCAGCGTCGCTTCTAGCGGGGGCCACACCGGGGAGCTGTTTTTT.